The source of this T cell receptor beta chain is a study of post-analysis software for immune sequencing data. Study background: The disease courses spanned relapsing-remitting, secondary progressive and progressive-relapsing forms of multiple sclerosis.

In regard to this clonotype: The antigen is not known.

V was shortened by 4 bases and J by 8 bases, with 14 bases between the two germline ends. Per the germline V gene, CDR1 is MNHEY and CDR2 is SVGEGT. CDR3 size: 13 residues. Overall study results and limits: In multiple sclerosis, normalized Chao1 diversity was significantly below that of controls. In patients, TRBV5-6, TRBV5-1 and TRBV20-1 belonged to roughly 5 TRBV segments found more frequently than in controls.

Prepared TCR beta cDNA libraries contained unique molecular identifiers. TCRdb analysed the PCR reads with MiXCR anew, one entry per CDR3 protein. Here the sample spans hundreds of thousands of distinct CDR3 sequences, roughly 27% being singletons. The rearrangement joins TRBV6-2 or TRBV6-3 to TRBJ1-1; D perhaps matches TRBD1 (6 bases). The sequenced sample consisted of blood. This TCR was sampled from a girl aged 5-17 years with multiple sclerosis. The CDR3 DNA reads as TGTGCCAGCAGTTTATGGGACGACAGGGAAGCTTTCTTT. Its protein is CASSLWDDREAFF.